These 14 T cell receptor beta chains share one sample of origin, sequenced in a study of T cells in Graves' hyperthyroidism and ophthalmopathy (dated by TCRdb to the late 2010s). The library was generated by multiplex PCR. Sequencing used an Illumina HiSeq 2000. TCR beta CDR3 regions were amplified from RNA transcripts. For the first round of RT-PCR on the TCR CDR3, the HTBI primer set was used together with the Qiagen OneStep RT-PCR kit. The public reads were reanalyzed by TCRdb: fastp trimming at Q25, MiXCR alignment, in-frame beta chains only. CDR3 protein sequences are deduplicated, and each keeps its most common genes and DNA. This sample gives about 520,000 distinct CDR3 sequences in total; roughly 25% of them show up just once. The top ten clones comprise approximately 10% of the sample. Input material: blood. The source is a woman between 25 and 40 years old with Graves' ophthalmopathy.

This clonotype was seen ten or more times. The chain combines TRBV7-8 with TRBJ2-5; D unresolved. The CDR3 sequence is 15 residues long. Germline loops: CDR1 SGHVS, CDR2 FQNEAQ. V was clipped by 5 bases and J by 1 base, with 14 bases between them. CDR3 DNA: TGTGCCAGCAGCAAAGAAGTGGCCGGCCAAGAGACCCAGTACTTC. Protein product: CASSKEVAGQETQYF. The full variable domain, rest sourced from reference TRBV7-8 and TRBJ2-5, is GAGVSQSPRYKVAKRGQDVALRCDPISGHVSLFWYQQALGQGPEFLTYFQNEAQLDKSGLPSDRFFAERPEGSVSTLKIQRTQQEDSAVYLCASSKEVAGQETQYFGPGTRLLVL.

This rearrangement joins TRBV6-5 to TRBJ1-2; D is undetermined. Germline-derived CDR1 and CDR2 are MNHEY and SVGAGI. Trimming removed 0 bases at V and 8 bases at J, with 10 bases between. CDR3 length: 13 amino acids. CDR3 in amino acids: CASSYSVISGYTF. CDR3 sequence (DNA): TGTGCCAGCAGTTACTCCGTTATTTCCGGCTACACCTTC.

This clonotype has a handful of counts. The chain employs TRBV6-1 and TRBJ2-1; a possible D gene is TRBD1 (5 bases). The V gene's germline CDR1 is MNHNS and CDR2 SASEGT. V lost 5 bases and J lost 0, with 23 bases in between. CDR3 length equals 19 residues. The CDR3 DNA is TGTGCCAGCAGTATTTATTCCCAGCCCCTTAGGGGCTCCTACAATGAGCAGTTCTTC. Protein product: CASSIYSQPLRGSYNEQFF.

This clonotype was seen many times. V and J are TRBV10-3 and TRBJ2-7; 11 nucleotides align to TRBD1. Trimming removed 5 bases from V and 6 bases from J; junction bases left unmatched: 15. CDR3 length: 17 residues. The germline CDR1 and CDR2 sequences are ENHRY and SYGVKD. The CDR3: CAISPVAPRTGGSEQYF. The CDR3 region has the DNA TGTGCCATCAGTCCGGTTGCACCACGGACAGGGGGCAGCGAGCAGTACTTC.

The sample holds many counts of this clonotype. This chain joins TRBV10-3 and TRBJ1-1; D perhaps matches TRBD1 (5 bases). Germline loops: CDR1 ENHRY, CDR2 SYGVKD. Trimming took 10 bases from V and 1 from J, leaving 13 bases between them. The CDR3 totals 13 residues. The CDR3 bases are TGTGCCACCCAAGGGACCGAGAACACTGAAGCTTTCTTT. It encodes CATQGTENTEAFF.

This clonotype was counted at least ten times. This chain connects TRBV7-2 to TRBJ1-2; 11 nucleotides match TRBD1. Germline CDR1 and CDR2: SGHTA and FQGNSA. Trimming cost V 4 bases and J 4 bases; bases outside gene matches: 2. This CDR3 spans 14 amino acids. The CDR3 sequence is CASSSGTGGYGYTF. The CDR3 DNA is TGTGCCAGCAGCTCCGGGACAGGGGGCTATGGCTACACCTTC.

This clonotype was detected only once. The chain combines TRBV5-1 with TRBJ2-7; TRBD1 might be the D (6 bases). Germline CDR1 reads SGHRS; CDR2 reads YFSETQ. The CDR3 contains 15 residues. V gave up 4 bases and J gave up 0 bases, with 14 bases separating them. CDR3 residues: CASSAGTLLSYEQYF. DNA for the CDR3: TGCGCCAGCAGCGCAGGGACACTACTCTCCTACGAGCAGTACTTC.

This clonotype was counted at least ten times. The chain is built from TRBV12-3 or TRBV12-4 and TRBJ1-1; the D gene is possibly TRBD1 (5 bases). The V and J ends lost 1 base and 6 bases respectively, with 6 bases between them. The CDR3 sequence is 12 residues long. The DNA for the CDR3 is TGTGCCAGCAGTTTAGTAGGGGCTGAAGCTTTCTTT. Translation: CASSLVGAEAFF.

The rearrangement links TRBV28 to TRBJ1-5; D perhaps matches TRBD1 (5 bases). The CDR3 totals 15 residues. V was cut by 6 bases and J by 8 bases, with 20 bases left in between. Germline V gene data show CDR1 as MDHEN and CDR2 as SYDVKM. The CDR3 coding sequence is TGTGCCAGCAGCCGTACTGTGGAGGGGACGAAGCCCCAGCATTTT. Protein sequence: CASSRTVEGTKPQHF. Full variable domain (missing parts from reference TRBV28 and TRBJ1-5): DVKVTQSSRYLVKRTGEKVFLECVQDMDHENMFWYRQDPGLGLRLIYFSYDVKMKEKGDIPEGYSVSREKKERFSLILESASTNQTSMYLCASSRTVEGTKPQHFGDGTRLSIL.

This clonotype was seen repeatedly, ten times or more. The chain links TRBV4-1 to TRBJ2-2; 9 positions match TRBD1. V lost 6 bases and J lost 7; bases outside the gene matches: 9. The CDR3 has 15 residues. Germline V gene data show CDR1 as MGHRA and CDR2 as YSYEKL. CDR3 bases: TGCGCCAGCAGGACAGGGGGGGGGCGCGGCGGGGAGCTGTTTTTT. Its protein product is CASRTGGGRGGELFF.

The sample holds many counts of this clonotype. V and J are TRBV27 and TRBJ2-7; possible D gene TRBD1, 5 bases. The CDR3 covers 14 residues. Germline V CDR1 and CDR2: MNHEY, SMNVEV (reference sequence). V gave up 5 bases and J gave up 2 bases, with 13 bases separating them. The CDR3 coding sequence is TGTGCCAGCAGTCCCTCAGGGTATGCCTACGAGCAGTACTTC. It translates to CASSPSGYAYEQYF.

This clonotype was seen at least ten times. The rearrangement links TRBV10-3 to TRBJ1-1; weak D call: TRBD1 (6 bases). V was clipped by 0 bases and J by 0 bases, with 8 bases between them. Germline loops: CDR1 ENHRY, CDR2 SYGVKD. This CDR3 comprises 15 residues. The CDR3 loop reads CAISESGGMNTEAFF. The CDR3 DNA follows: TGTGCCATCAGTGAGTCAGGGGGAATGAACACTGAAGCTTTCTTT.

This clonotype was recorded a few times. The chain is built from TRBV27 and TRBJ1-5; 7 nucleotides line up with TRBD1. Losses at the gene ends were 3 bases for V and 6 bases for J; bases not matched to a gene: 8. Per the germline V gene, CDR1 is MNHEY and CDR2 is SMNVEV (reference sequence). The length of the CDR3 is 15 residues. The CDR3 protein is CASSLRQGVGQPQHF. DNA for the CDR3: TGTGCCAGCAGTTTGCGGCAGGGGGTTGGTCAGCCCCAGCATTTT.

There are many counts of this clonotype. This rearrangement joins TRBV2 to TRBJ1-5; the match to TRBD1 covers 10 bases. The V gene end was trimmed by 6 bases and the J gene end by 7 bases; junction bases not matched to a gene: 9. Germline CDR1 reads SNHLY; CDR2 reads FYNNEI. The CDR3 has 15 residues. CDR3 DNA sequence: TGTGCCAGCAGCGGTTCGGACAGGGGGGAACAGCCCCAGCATTTT. It translates to CASSGSDRGEQPQHF. Full variable domain (outside the CDR3, taken from reference TRBV2 and TRBJ1-5): EPEVTQTPSHQVTQMGQEVILRCVPISNHLYFYWYRQILGQKVEFLVSFYNNEISEKSEIFDDQFSVERPDGSNFTLKIRSTKLEDSAMYFCASSGSDRGEQPQHFGDGTRLSIL.